Shown below are 16 T cell receptor beta chains from a single sample sequenced in a study of graft-versus-host responses after intestinal transplantation (dated by TCRdb to the early 2020s). Their specific antigens are unknown. The sample's time point, from its label and the paper: cells obtained before transplantation from donor or recipient. Receptors were amplified or captured by the immunoSEQ multiplex PCR assay. TCRdb provides this immuneACCESS table in a form limited to in-frame rearrangements. Some clones are lacking; in checked studies, under half of them reflect an unresolved V gene, and why the rest are absent is not known. The sample yields tens of thousands of clones; about 90% were counted once. The leading ten clones occupy approximately 5.5% of the sample. The source was unstimulated CD8+ T cells sorted from spleen or lymph node cells, collected before intestinal transplant. The receptors were gathered from a human donor who received an intestinal transplant.

The CDR3 DNA reads as TGTGCCAGCAGCCACATACTAGCGGGAGAGCAGTTCTTC. This gives the protein CASSHILAGEQFF. The chain is built from TRBV11-3 and TRBJ2-1; 10 bases match TRBD2. Per the germline V gene, CDR1 is SGHNT and CDR2 is YENEEA. The CDR3 consists of 13 residues. Losses at the gene ends were 5 bases for V and 10 bases for J; bases not matched to a gene: 5.

The chain couples TRBV10-2 to TRBJ2-1; D remains ambiguous. CDR1 WSHSY and CDR2 SAAADI come from the germline V gene. This CDR3 has 12 amino acids. V was pared by 2 bases and J by 6 bases, with 5 bases between. CDR3 loop: CASSEEINEQFF. DNA for the CDR3: TGCGCCAGCAGTGAGGAGATCAATGAGCAGTTCTTC.

This clone has a single count. The chain is built from TRBV5-1 and TRBJ2-1, with 8 nucleotides matching TRBD2. Trimming cost V 0 bases and J 10 bases; bases outside gene matches: 9. Germline CDR1 reads SGHRS; CDR2 reads YFSETQ. The CDR3 has 15 residues. CDR3 bases: TGCGCCAGCAGCTTGGCTCTAGCAGCGGGGGACGAGCAGTTCTTC. It specifies CASSLALAAGDEQFF.

This chain uses TRBV6-1 with TRBJ2-7; 10 bases match TRBD1. This CDR3 is 13 amino acids long. V dropped 6 bases and J dropped 5; count of bases not matched to a gene: 4. Germline V gene lookup returns CDR1 MNHNS and CDR2 SASEGT. The CDR3 spells CASRGQGQDEQYF. CDR3 nucleotide sequence: TGTGCCAGCAGGGGACAGGGGCAGGACGAGCAGTACTTC.

V usage is TRBV11-2 and J usage is TRBJ1-4; a possible D gene is TRBD1 (5 bases). V was shortened by 5 bases and J by 0 bases, with 16 bases between the two germline ends. Germline-derived CDR1 and CDR2 are SGHAT and FQNNGV. This CDR3 contains 17 residues. This CDR3 is CASSQGLYLATNEKLFF. The CDR3 DNA is TGTGCCAGCAGCCAGGGACTATATCTTGCAACTAATGAAAAACTGTTTTTT. Based on the CDR3 plus reference TRBV11-2 and TRBJ1-4, the full variable domain is EAGVAQSPRYKIIEKRQSVAFWCNPISGHATLYWYQQILGQGPKLLIQFQNNGVVDDSQLPKDRFSAERLKGVDSTLKIQPAKLEDSAVYLCASSQGLYLATNEKLFFGSGTQLSVL.

This clone has a handful of counts. This chain connects TRBV2 to TRBJ2-7, with 7 positions matching TRBD1. Trimming removed 6 bases from V and 7 bases from J; junction bases left unmatched: 15. The germline V gene encodes CDR1 SNHLY and CDR2 FYNNEI. CDR3 length: 15 residues. The CDR3 region has the DNA TGTGCCAGCAGGGCTGCAGGGGACAGCAGAATGGAGCAGTACTTC. This gives the protein CASRAAGDSRMEQYF.

Here the CDR3 DNA reads TGTGCCAGCAGCTTAAATATGGCGGGGGATTCACAAGAGACCCAGTACTTC. This gives the protein CASSLNMAGDSQETQYF. The chain joins TRBV11-2 to TRBJ2-5; TRBD2 matches 7 bases. The CDR3 length is 17 residues. CDR1 is SGHAT and CDR2 is FQNNGV in the germline V gene. The ends lost 2 bases at V and 2 bases at J; junction bases unmatched: 11.

This chain's CDR3 is CASSLGGTVYEQYF. In nucleotides, the CDR3 is TGTGCCAGCAGTTTAGGGGGTACTGTCTACGAGCAGTACTTC. The genes are TRBV27 and TRBJ2-5; the D gene could be TRBD1 or TRBD2 (5 bases each). Gene TRBJ2-7 matches the end of the DNA better, so the J call may be wrong. The CDR3 is made up of 14 amino acids. Germline assignment: CDR1 MNHEY and CDR2 SMNVEV (reference sequence).

CDR3 coding DNA: TGTGCCAGCAATCGGGGGGCCTACAATGAGCAGTTCTTC. Protein sequence: CASNRGAYNEQFF. The rearrangement joins TRBV7-9 to TRBJ2-1; 7 bases match TRBD2. From germline, CDR1 is SEHNR and CDR2 FQNEAQ (reference sequence). J gave up 2 bases and V 7 bases, and 2 bases lay outside the gene matches. The CDR3 is made up of 13 amino acids.

The chain has TRBV9 and TRBJ2-1; possible D gene TRBD2, 7 bases. The CDR3 consists of 15 residues. V lost 3 bases and J 9 bases, leaving 19 bases between the germline ends. Per germline, CDR1 SGDLS and CDR2 YYNGEE. The CDR3 bases are TGTGCCAGCAGCGCAAAGGGGGGGCTCCCAGGTGAGCAGTTCTTC. The encoded protein is CASSAKGGLPGEQFF. The full variable domain, its missing parts supplied by reference TRBV9 and TRBJ2-1, is DSGVTQTPKHLITATGQRVTLRCSPRSGDLSVYWYQQSLDQGLQFLIQYYNGEERAKGNILERFSAQQFPDLHSELNLSSLELGDSALYFCASSAKGGLPGEQFFGPGTRLTVL.

This clone has just a few counts. The rearrangement uses TRBV2 and TRBJ2-1, with D possibly matching TRBD2 (6 bases). Trimming cost V 4 bases and J 4 bases, with 14 bases left between them. This CDR3 has 15 residues. Looked up from germline, CDR1 is SNHLY and CDR2 is FYNNEI. The CDR3 reads CASSGAGSVYNEQFF. Here the CDR3 DNA reads TGTGCCAGCAGTGGTGCGGGGAGTGTTTACAATGAGCAGTTCTTC.

This rearrangement joins TRBV4-1 to TRBJ2-1; D unresolved. CDR1 and CDR2 from the germline V gene are MGHRA and YSYEKL. The CDR3 runs 13 residues. Trimming cost V 2 bases and J 7 bases, with 9 bases left between them. In nucleotides, the CDR3 is TGCGCCAGCAGCCAACCGCCCGATAATGAGCAGTTCTTC. This gives the protein CASSQPPDNEQFF.

The rearrangement uses TRBV7-6 and TRBJ2-2; no clear D gene. This CDR3 spans 13 amino acids. Germline V lookup: CDR1 SGHVS, CDR2 FNYEAQ. Trimming cost V 3 bases and J 3 bases, with 5 bases left between them. CDR3 region: CASSFSDTGELFF. CDR3 nucleotides: TGTGCCAGCAGCTTCTCCGACACCGGGGAGCTGTTTTTT.

The genes are TRBV7-9 and TRBJ2-7; 9 positions match TRBD2. Germline V gene lookup returns CDR1 SEHNR and CDR2 FQNEAQ (reference sequence). Trimming cost V 5 bases and J 0 bases; bases outside gene matches: 5. The CDR3 has 15 residues. In DNA, the CDR3 is TGTGCCAGCAGCCTCCTAGCGGGGCCCTCCTACGAGCAGTACTTC. Residues: CASSLLAGPSYEQYF.

This clone was seen a single time. The rearrangement uses TRBV5-6 and TRBJ2-1; TRBD2 aligns across 12 bases. Trimming cost V 4 bases and J 6 bases; bases outside gene matches: 2. The CDR3 is 14 amino acids. Germline V gene data show CDR1 as SGHDT and CDR2 as YYEEEE. The CDR3 coding sequence is TGTGCCAGCAGCCTGACTAGCGGGAGCAATGAGCAGTTCTTC. Protein: CASSLTSGSNEQFF.

The V and J genes are TRBV10-3 and TRBJ2-1; D is unclear. In germline, CDR1 is ENHRY, CDR2 SYGVKD. The CDR3 is 13 amino acids. Trimming stripped 2 bases from V and 3 bases from J, with 5 bases between. The CDR3 protein is CAISEDNYNEQFF. CDR3 DNA: TGTGCCATCAGTGAGGATAACTACAATGAGCAGTTCTTC.